The T cell receptor beta chain described here comes from a study of blood T cell repertoires in COVID-19. The V end was cut by 4 bases, the J end by 7 bases, with 8 bases between. Germline CDR1 is SGHKS and CDR2 is YYEKEE (reference sequence). This CDR3 region has 11 residues. Clinical history as reported by participants underpinned cohort assignment. Study processing details: Amplifying reference gene primers gave estimates of nucleated cell counts. Sequencing used immunoSEQ multiplex PCR; TCRdb keeps in-frame clones, though not all of them. That table is the source of V, J and clone size, and D and trimming were worked out from the DNA. The sample lists under 300,000 clones; about 85% were seen once.

This receptor was taken from a woman between 45 and 60 years old who had been exposed to COVID-19. The sample consisted of PBMCs or T cells enriched from blood (not recorded which). The rearrangement uses TRBV5-5 and TRBJ1-2; D may be TRBD1 (5 bases). The CDR3 is CASSGGGGYTF. CDR3 bases: TGTGCCAGCAGCGGCGGGGGTGGCTACACCTTC.